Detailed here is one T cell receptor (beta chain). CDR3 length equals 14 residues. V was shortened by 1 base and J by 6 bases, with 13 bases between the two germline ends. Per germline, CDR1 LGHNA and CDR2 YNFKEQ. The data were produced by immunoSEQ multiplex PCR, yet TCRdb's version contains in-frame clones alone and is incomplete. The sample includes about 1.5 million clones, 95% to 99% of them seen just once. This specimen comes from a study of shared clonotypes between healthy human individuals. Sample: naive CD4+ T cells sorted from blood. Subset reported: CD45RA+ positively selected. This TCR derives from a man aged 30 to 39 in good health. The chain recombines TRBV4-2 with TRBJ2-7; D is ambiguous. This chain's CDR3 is CASSQGEFGSEQYF. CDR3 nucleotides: TGTGCCAGCAGCCAAGGAGAATTTGGTTCCGAGCAGTACTTC.